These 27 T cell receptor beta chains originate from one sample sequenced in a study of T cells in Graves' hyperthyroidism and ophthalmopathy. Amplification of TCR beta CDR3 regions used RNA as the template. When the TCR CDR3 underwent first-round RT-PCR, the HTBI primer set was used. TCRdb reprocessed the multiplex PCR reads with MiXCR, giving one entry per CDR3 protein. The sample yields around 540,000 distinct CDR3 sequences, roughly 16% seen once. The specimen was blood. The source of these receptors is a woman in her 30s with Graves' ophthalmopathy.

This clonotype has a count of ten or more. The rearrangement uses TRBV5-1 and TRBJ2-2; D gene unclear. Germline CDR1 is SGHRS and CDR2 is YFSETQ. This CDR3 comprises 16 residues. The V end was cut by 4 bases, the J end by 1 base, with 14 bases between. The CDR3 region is CASSPTGRMNTGELFF. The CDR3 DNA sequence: TGCGCCAGCAGCCCGACCGGACGGATGAACACCGGGGAGCTGTTTTTT.

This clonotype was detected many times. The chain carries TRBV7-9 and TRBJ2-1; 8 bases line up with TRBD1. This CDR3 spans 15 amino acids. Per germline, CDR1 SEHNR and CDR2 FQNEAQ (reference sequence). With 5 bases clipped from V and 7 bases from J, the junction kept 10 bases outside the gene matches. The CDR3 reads CASSPRTGTVNEQFF. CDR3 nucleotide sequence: TGTGCCAGCAGCCCAAGGACAGGGACGGTAAATGAGCAGTTCTTC.

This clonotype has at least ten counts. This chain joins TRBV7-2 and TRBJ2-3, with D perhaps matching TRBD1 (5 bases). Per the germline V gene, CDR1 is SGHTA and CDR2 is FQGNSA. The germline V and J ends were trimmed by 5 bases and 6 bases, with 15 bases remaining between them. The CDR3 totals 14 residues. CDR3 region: CASSAVGRADTQYF. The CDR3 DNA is TGTGCCAGCAGCGCGGTGGGCAGGGCGGATACGCAGTATTTT.

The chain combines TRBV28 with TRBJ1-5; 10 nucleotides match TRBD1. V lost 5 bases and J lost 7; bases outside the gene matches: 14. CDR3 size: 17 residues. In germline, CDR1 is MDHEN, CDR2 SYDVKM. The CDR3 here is CASSPGTGDVGSQPQHF. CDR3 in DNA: TGTGCCAGCAGTCCCGGGACAGGGGATGTGGGAAGCCAGCCCCAGCATTTT.

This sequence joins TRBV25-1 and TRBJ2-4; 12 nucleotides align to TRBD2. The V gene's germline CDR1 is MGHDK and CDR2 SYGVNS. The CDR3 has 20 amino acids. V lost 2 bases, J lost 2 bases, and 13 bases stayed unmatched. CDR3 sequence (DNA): TGTGCCAGCAGTGAACAACCACTAGCGGGAGGATTCTTTCCCAAAAACATTCAGTACTTC. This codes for CASSEQPLAGGFFPKNIQYF.

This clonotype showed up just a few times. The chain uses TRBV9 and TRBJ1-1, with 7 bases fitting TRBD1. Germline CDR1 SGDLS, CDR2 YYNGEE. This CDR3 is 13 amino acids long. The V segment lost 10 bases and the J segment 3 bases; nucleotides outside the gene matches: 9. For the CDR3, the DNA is TGTGCCGGGCCCAGGGGGGCGGACACTGAAGCTTTCTTT. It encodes CAGPRGADTEAFF.

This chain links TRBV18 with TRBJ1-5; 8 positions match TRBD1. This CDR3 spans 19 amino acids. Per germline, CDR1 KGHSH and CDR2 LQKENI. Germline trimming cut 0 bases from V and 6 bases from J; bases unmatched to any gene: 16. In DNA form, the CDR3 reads TGTGCCAGCTCACCACCGTCGGTCGGGACAGGAGGGTTTGGTCAGCCCCAGCATTTT. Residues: CASSPPSVGTGGFGQPQHF.

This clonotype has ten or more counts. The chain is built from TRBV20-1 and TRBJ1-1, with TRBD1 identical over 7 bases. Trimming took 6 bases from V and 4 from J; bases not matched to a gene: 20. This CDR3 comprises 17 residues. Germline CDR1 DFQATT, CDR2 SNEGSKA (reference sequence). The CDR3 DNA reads TGCAGTGCGGACCCACCAATTTGGGACAGCGGAATCACTGAAGCTTTCTTT. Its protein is CSADPPIWDSGITEAFF.

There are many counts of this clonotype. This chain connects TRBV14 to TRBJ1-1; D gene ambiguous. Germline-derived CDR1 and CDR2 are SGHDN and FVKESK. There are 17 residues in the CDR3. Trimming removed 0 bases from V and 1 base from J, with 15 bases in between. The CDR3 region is CASSQDGSDPQNTEAFF. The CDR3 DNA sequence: TGTGCCAGCAGCCAAGATGGATCTGACCCCCAGAACACTGAAGCTTTCTTT.

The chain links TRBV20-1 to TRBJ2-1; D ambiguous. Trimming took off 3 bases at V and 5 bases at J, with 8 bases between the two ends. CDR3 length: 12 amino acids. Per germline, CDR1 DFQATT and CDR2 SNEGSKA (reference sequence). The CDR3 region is CSARRTHNEQFF. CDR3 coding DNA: TGCAGTGCTAGGAGAACCCACAATGAGCAGTTCTTC.

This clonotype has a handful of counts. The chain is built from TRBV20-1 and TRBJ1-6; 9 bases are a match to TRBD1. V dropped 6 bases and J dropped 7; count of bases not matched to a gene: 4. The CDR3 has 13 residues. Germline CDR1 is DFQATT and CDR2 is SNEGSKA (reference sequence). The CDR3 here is CSAVGQGNSPLHF. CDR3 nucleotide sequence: TGCAGTGCCGTCGGACAGGGGAATTCACCCCTCCACTTT.

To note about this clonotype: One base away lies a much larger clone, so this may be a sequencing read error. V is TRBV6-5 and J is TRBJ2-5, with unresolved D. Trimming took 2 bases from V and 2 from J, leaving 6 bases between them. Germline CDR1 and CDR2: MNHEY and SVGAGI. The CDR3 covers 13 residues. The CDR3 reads CASSYDDQETQYF. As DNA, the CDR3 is TGTGCCAGCAGTTACGACGATCAAGAGACCCAGTACTTC.

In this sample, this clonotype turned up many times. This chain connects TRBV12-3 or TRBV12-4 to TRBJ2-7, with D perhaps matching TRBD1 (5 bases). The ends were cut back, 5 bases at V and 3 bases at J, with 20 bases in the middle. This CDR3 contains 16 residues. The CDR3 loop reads CASSGFRLDRHYEQYF. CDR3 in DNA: TGTGCCAGCAGTGGGTTTAGACTTGACAGACACTACGAGCAGTACTTC.

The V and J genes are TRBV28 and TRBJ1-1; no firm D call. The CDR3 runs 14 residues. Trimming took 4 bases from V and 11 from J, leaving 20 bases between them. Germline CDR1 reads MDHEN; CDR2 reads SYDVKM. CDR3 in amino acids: CASSSLPLSREAFF. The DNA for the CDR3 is TGTGCCAGCAGTTCCCTACCCCTTTCCCGGGAGGCTTTCTTT.

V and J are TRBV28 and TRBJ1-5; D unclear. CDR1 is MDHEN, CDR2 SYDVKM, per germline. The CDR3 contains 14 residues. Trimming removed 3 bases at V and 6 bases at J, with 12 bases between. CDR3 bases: TGTGCCAGCAGTTTCGGGTGGTTGGGTCAGCCCCAGCATTTT. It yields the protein CASSFGWLGQPQHF.

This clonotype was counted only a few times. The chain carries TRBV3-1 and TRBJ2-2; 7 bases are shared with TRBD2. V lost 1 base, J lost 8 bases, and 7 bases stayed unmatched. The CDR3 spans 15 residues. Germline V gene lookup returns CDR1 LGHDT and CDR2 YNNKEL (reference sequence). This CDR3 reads CASSQVPSGLGELFF. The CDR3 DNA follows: TGTGCCAGCAGCCAAGTCCCTAGCGGTTTAGGGGAGCTGTTTTTT.

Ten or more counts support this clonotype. The CDR3 DNA follows: TGTGCCAGCAGGCCACCCCGAGGGCACACTGAAGCTTTCTTT. Its protein is CASRPPRGHTEAFF. The genes are TRBV6-2 or TRBV6-3 and TRBJ1-1; D gene uncertain. The V end was cut by 6 bases, the J end by 3 bases, with 14 bases between. CDR1 is MNHEY, CDR2 SVGEGT, per germline. The CDR3 runs 14 residues.

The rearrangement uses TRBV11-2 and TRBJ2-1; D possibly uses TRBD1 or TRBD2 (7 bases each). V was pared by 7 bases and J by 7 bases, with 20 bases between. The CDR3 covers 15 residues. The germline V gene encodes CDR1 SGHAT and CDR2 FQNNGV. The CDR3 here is CASTRGEGLSNEQFF. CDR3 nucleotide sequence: TGTGCCAGCACCAGGGGGGAGGGCCTCTCAAATGAGCAGTTCTTC.

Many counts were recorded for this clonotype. CDR3 nucleotide sequence: TGCAGTGCTTATGGACTAGCGGCCTACAATGAGCAGTTCTTC. Amino acid sequence: CSAYGLAAYNEQFF. The rearrangement links TRBV20-1 to TRBJ2-1; TRBD2 aligns across 10 bases. The CDR3 length is 14 residues. The J segment lost 2 bases and the V segment lost 5 bases, leaving 3 bases of the junction unmatched. Germline loops: CDR1 DFQATT, CDR2 SNEGSKA (reference sequence).

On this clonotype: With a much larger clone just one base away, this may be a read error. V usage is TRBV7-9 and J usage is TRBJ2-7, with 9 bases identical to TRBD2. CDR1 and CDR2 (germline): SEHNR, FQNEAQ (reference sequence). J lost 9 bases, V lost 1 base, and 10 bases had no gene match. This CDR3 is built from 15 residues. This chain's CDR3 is CASSLVSGRGHGQYF. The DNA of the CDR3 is TGTGCCAGCAGCTTAGTTAGCGGGAGAGGCCACGGGCAGTACTTC.

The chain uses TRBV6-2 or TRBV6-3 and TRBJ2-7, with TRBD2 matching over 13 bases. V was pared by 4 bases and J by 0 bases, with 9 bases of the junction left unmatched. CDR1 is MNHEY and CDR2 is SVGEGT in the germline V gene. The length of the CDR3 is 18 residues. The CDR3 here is CASSFRTSGSFFSYEQYF. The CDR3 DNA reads TGTGCCAGCAGTTTCCGGACTAGCGGGAGTTTCTTCTCCTACGAGCAGTACTTC.

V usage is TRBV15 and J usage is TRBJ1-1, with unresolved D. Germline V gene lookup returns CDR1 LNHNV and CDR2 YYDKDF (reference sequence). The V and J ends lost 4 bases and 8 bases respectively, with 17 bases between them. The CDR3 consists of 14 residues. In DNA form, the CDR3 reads TGTGCCACCAGCACCCGGGCGCAAGTGTACGAAGCTTTCTTT. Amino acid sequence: CATSTRAQVYEAFF.

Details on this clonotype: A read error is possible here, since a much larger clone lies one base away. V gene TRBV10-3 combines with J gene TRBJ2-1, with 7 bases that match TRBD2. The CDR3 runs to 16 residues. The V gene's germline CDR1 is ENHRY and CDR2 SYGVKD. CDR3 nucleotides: TGTGCCATCAGTGGGGAGGGCTGGAGCTCCCACAATGAGCAGTTCTTC. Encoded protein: CAISGEGWSSHNEQFF.

This CDR3 reads CASSTDRVKNEQFF. DNA for the CDR3: TGTGCCAGCAGTACAGACAGGGTTAAGAATGAGCAGTTCTTC. V and J are TRBV28 and TRBJ2-1; 7 nucleotides align to TRBD1. In germline, CDR1 is MDHEN, CDR2 SYDVKM. The V segment lost 5 bases and the J segment 7 bases; nucleotides outside the gene matches: 8. This CDR3 comprises 14 residues.

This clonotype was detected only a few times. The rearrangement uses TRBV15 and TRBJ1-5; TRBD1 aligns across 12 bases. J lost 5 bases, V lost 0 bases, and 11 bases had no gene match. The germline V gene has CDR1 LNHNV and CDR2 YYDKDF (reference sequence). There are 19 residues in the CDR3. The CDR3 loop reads CATSRDLGQGAWNDQPQHF. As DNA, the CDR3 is TGTGCCACCAGCAGAGACTTGGGACAGGGGGCCTGGAACGATCAGCCCCAGCATTTT. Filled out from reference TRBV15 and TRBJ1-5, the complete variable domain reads DAMVIQNPRYQVTQFGKPVTLSCSQTLNHNVMYWYQQKSSQAPKLLFHYYDKDFNNEADTPDNFQSRRPNTSFCFLDIRSPGLGDTAMYLCATSRDLGQGAWNDQPQHFGDGTRLSIL.

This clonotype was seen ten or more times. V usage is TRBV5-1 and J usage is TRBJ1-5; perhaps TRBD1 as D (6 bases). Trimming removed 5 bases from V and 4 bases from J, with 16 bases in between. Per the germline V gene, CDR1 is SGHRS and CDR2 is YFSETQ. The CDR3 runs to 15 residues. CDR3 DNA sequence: TGCGCCAGCAGTAGGGACCCCACAGGGAATCAGCCCCAGCATTTT. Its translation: CASSRDPTGNQPQHF.

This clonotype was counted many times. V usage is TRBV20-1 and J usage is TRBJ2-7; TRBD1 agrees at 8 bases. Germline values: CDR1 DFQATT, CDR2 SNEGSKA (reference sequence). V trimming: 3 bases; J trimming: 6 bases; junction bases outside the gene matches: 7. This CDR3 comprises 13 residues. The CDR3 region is CSASTTGASEQYF. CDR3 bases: TGCAGTGCTAGTACGACAGGGGCTAGCGAGCAGTACTTC.